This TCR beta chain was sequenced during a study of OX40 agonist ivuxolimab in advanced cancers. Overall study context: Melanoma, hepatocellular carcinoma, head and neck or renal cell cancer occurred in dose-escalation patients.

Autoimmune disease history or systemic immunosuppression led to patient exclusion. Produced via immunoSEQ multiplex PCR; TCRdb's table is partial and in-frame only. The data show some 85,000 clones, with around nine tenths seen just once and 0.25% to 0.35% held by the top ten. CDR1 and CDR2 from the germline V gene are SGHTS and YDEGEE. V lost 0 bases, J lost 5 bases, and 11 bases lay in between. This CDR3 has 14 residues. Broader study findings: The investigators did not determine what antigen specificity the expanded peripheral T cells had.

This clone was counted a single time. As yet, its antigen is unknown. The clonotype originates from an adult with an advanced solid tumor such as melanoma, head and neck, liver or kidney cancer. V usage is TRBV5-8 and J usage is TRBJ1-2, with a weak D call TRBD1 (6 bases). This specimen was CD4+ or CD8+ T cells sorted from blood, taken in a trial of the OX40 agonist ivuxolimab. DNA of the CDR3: TGTGCCAGCAGCTTGGCCGGGGGCGCTTATGGCTACACCTTC. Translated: CASSLAGGAYGYTF.